The 30 T cell receptor beta chains in this list originate from one sample, sequenced in a study of blood T cell repertoires in COVID-19. Method: immunoSEQ multiplex PCR; TCRdb's copy keeps in-frame clones and lacks some. Of about 300,000 clones in the sample, nearly 90% are singletons; the top ten hold 1.5% to 2%. What was sequenced was peripheral blood. These receptors originate from a woman between 25 and 40 years old with COVID-19, enrolled during active disease.

The chain combines TRBV28 with TRBJ1-1; D call uncertain. V was shortened by 6 bases and J by 0 bases, with 5 bases between the two germline ends. The CDR3 spans 12 residues. Germline V gene lookup returns CDR1 MDHEN and CDR2 SYDVKM. CDR3 loop: CASRQLNTEAFF. The CDR3 coding sequence is TGTGCCAGCAGACAACTGAACACTGAAGCTTTCTTT.

This clone was counted only a few times. This chain links TRBV5-4 with TRBJ1-2; 7 nucleotides line up with TRBD1. This CDR3 comprises 13 residues. Germline lookup yields CDR1 SGHNT and CDR2 YYREEE (reference sequence). The J segment lost 8 bases and the V segment lost 2 bases, leaving 6 bases of the junction unmatched. The CDR3 protein is CASSFTGARGYTF. The CDR3 nucleotides are TGTGCCAGCAGCTTTACAGGGGCGCGAGGCTACACCTTC.

The rearrangement uses TRBV5-4 and TRBJ2-1, with 10 nucleotides matching TRBD1. The junction had 6 bases not matched to a gene; V was cut back by 4 bases and J by 5 bases. Germline V gives CDR1 SGHNT, CDR2 YYREEE (reference sequence). The CDR3 has 15 residues. Here the CDR3 reads CASSAPGQGNNEQFF. CDR3 bases: TGTGCCAGCAGCGCACCGGGACAGGGGAACAATGAGCAGTTCTTC.

This clone was counted only a few times. V is TRBV28 and J is TRBJ2-1, with 8 bases that match TRBD1. V gave up 11 bases and J gave up 2 bases; unmatched junction bases: 8. In germline, CDR1 is MDHEN, CDR2 SYDVKM. The CDR3 spans 14 residues. DNA of the CDR3: TGTGCCGGGCAGGGGGCGCACCCCTACAATGAGCAGTTCTTC. It is translated as CAGQGAHPYNEQFF.

The count of this clone is one. This chain uses TRBV7-2 with TRBJ1-2; D might be TRBD1 (6 bases). Trimming stripped 5 bases from V and 8 bases from J, with 27 bases between. The germline CDR1 and CDR2 sequences are SGHTA and FQGNSA. The CDR3 is made up of 17 amino acids. CDR3 sequence reads: CASSPPLYDTGIRGYTF. CDR3 sequence (DNA): TGTGCCAGCAGCCCTCCCCTCTATGACACAGGGATTCGAGGCTACACCTTC.

V is TRBV6-5 and J is TRBJ1-3; possibly TRBD1 for D (6 bases). The CDR3 extends over 14 amino acids. CDR1 is MNHEY and CDR2 is SVGAGI in the germline V gene. V was cut by 10 bases and J by 1 base, with 14 bases left in between. CDR3 DNA sequence: TGTGCCATCACCTACAGGGAGTCTGGAAACACCATATATTTT. This sequence encodes CAITYRESGNTIYF.

The J gene is TRBJ2-7, the V gene TRBV5-1, with D possibly TRBD2 on 5 matching bases. The CDR3 has 15 amino acids. From germline, CDR1 is SGHRS and CDR2 YFSETQ. Trimming stripped 1 base from V and 3 bases from J, with 14 bases between. This CDR3 is CASSLIESGIYEQYF. The DNA of the CDR3 is TGCGCCAGCAGCTTGATTGAATCCGGGATCTACGAGCAGTACTTC.

This clone was detected only a few times. The chain links TRBV5-4 to TRBJ1-2; 7 nucleotides line up with TRBD1. Germline V CDR1 and CDR2: SGHNT, YYREEE (reference sequence). Trimming cost V 1 base and J 5 bases; bases outside gene matches: 2. This CDR3 contains 13 residues. Here the CDR3 DNA reads TGTGCCAGCAGCTTGCCAGGGGGGTATGGCTACACCTTC. Translated: CASSLPGGYGYTF.

The chain couples TRBV3-1 (or the pseudogene TRBV3-2) to TRBJ1-2; 9 bases map to TRBD1. The CDR3 contains 15 residues. The junction had 7 bases not matched to a gene; V was cut back by 3 bases and J by 5 bases. Germline lookup yields CDR1 LGHDT and CDR2 YNNKEL (reference sequence). The CDR3 loop is CASSHRDREGYGYTF. The DNA of the CDR3 is TGTGCCAGCAGCCACCGGGACAGGGAGGGATATGGCTACACCTTC.

This clone was observed a single time. The V call is TRBV1, the J call TRBJ2-2; the D call TRBD2 from the table was never checked on the DNA. TRBV1 is an annotated pseudogene. This CDR3 contains 18 residues. The CDR3 DNA reads as TGCACCAGCAGCCCTTCCTCTAGCGGGGAAACGAACACCGGGGAGCTGTTTTTT. Its translation: CTSSPSSSGETNTGELFF.

The chain recombines TRBV2 with TRBJ1-2; 7 nucleotides match TRBD1. Germline CDR1 SNHLY, CDR2 FYNNEI. The CDR3 has 15 amino acids. J lost 8 bases, V lost 6 bases, and 15 bases had no gene match. This CDR3 is CASSTLGGGPQGYTF. DNA of the CDR3: TGTGCCAGCAGCACCCTCGGAGGGGGCCCTCAAGGCTACACCTTC.

The genes are TRBV5-4 and TRBJ1-2; 8 bases fit TRBD1. Germline assignment: CDR1 SGHNT and CDR2 YYREEE (reference sequence). The junction had 6 bases not matched to a gene; V was cut back by 0 bases and J by 8 bases. The CDR3 runs to 14 residues. For the CDR3, the DNA is TGTGCCAGCAGCTTGGAGGCCGGACAGGGCGGCTACACCTTC. The encoded protein is CASSLEAGQGGYTF.

The V call is TRBV4-2, the J call TRBJ2-3, with a tentative D call TRBD2 (6 bases). Trimming left V 9 bases short and J 5 bases short, with 21 bases between. Germline V lookup: CDR1 LGHNA, CDR2 YNFKEQ. The CDR3 is 15 amino acids. CDR3 sequence: CASSDRDSWQDTQYF. The CDR3 bases are TGTGCCAGTTCTGACCGGGACTCCTGGCAAGATACGCAGTATTTT.

The chain links TRBV5-4 to TRBJ1-3; 10 nucleotides agree with TRBD1. Germline V gene sequence: CDR1 SGHNT, CDR2 YYREEE (reference sequence). This CDR3 region has 15 residues. The V segment lost 2 bases and the J segment 2 bases; nucleotides outside the gene matches: 1. The CDR3 is CASSFGQGAGNTIYF. CDR3 nucleotides: TGTGCCAGCAGCTTCGGACAGGGGGCTGGAAACACCATATATTTT.

The CDR3 region is CASSQVPGVHEQFF. The CDR3 DNA reads TGTGCCAGCAGCCAAGTTCCGGGGGTCCATGAGCAGTTCTTC. The chain is built from TRBV4-2 and TRBJ2-1; D perhaps matches TRBD2 (6 bases). Trimming pared 1 base from V and 8 bases from J, leaving 12 bases between. CDR1 is LGHNA, CDR2 YNFKEQ, per germline. The CDR3 length is 14 residues.

The chain has TRBV3-1 (or the pseudogene TRBV3-2) and TRBJ2-5; 10 nucleotides line up with TRBD1. The CDR3 has 15 amino acids. V was clipped by 3 bases and J by 5 bases; unmatched bases: 6. CDR1 is LGHDT and CDR2 is YNNKEL in the germline V gene (reference sequence). As DNA, the CDR3 is TGTGCCAGCAGCCAGTCCGGGACAGGGGCCGAGACCCAGTACTTC. Translated, it gives CASSQSGTGAETQYF.

The J gene is TRBJ1-1, the V gene TRBV5-5, with D perhaps TRBD1 (5 bases). V lost 0 bases and J 5 bases, leaving 14 bases between the germline ends. CDR3 length: 15 residues. Germline CDR1 and CDR2: SGHKS and YYEKEE (reference sequence). CDR3: CASSLAAGWMTEAFF. DNA for the CDR3: TGTGCCAGCAGCTTGGCCGCAGGGTGGATGACTGAAGCTTTCTTT. Drawing the rest from reference TRBV5-5 and TRBJ1-1, the complete variable domain is DAGVTQSPTHLIKTRGQQVTLRCSPISGHKSVSWYQQVLGQGPQFIFQYYEKEERGRGNFPDRFSARQFPNYSSELNVNALLLGDSALYLCASSLAAGWMTEAFFGQGTRLTVV.

Only one count was recorded for this clone. At one end, the junction sequence differs from germline, possibly due to a read error. The chain employs TRBV2 and TRBJ1-2, with 9 bases fitting TRBD1. Germline CDR1 SNHLY, CDR2 FYNNEI. The CDR3 spans 13 residues. Here the CDR3 reads CASSGGDREPHLF. CDR3 in DNA: TGTGCCAGCAGTGGGGGGGACAGGGAACCTCATCTCTTC.

The V and J genes are TRBV28 and TRBJ1-2; no clear D gene. The CDR3 runs 13 residues. The V gene's germline CDR1 is MDHEN and CDR2 SYDVKM. The V end lost 2 bases, the J end lost 5 bases, and 9 bases lay between the germline ends. The CDR3 spells CASSLTDIYGYTF. As DNA, the CDR3 is TGTGCCAGCAGTTTAACAGACATTTATGGCTACACCTTC.

There are a few counts of this clone. The rearrangement links TRBV2 to TRBJ2-1; TRBD1 matches at 8 bases. V trimming: 6 bases; J trimming: 6 bases; junction bases outside the gene matches: 4. The CDR3 totals 13 residues. Germline loops: CDR1 SNHLY, CDR2 FYNNEI. For the CDR3, the DNA is TGTGCCAGCAGGCAGGGGGCCGCCAATGAGCAGTTCTTC. Amino acid sequence: CASRQGAANEQFF.

CDR3 protein: CASSVHSSSYNSPLHF. CDR3 sequence (DNA): TGTGCCAGCAGTGTCCATAGCAGCTCCTATAATTCACCCCTCCACTTT. This chain links TRBV27 with TRBJ1-6; D uncertain. The CDR3 has 16 residues. Germline V gives CDR1 MNHEY, CDR2 SMNVEV (reference sequence). V lost 5 bases to trimming and J lost 0 bases, with 11 bases between them.

The table lists this clone with a few counts. The chain links TRBV6-5 to TRBJ1-3; D is possibly TRBD1 (6 bases). Trimming stripped 5 bases from V and 2 bases from J, with 10 bases between. The CDR3 extends over 14 amino acids. Per germline, CDR1 MNHEY and CDR2 SVGAGI. CDR3: CASSKTGPGNTIYF. The CDR3 DNA reads TGTGCCAGCAGTAAGACAGGTCCTGGAAACACCATATATTTT.

In the case of this clone: Other nucleotide sequences in the sample specify the same CDR3. The chain couples TRBV18 to TRBJ1-1, with D maybe TRBD1 (5 bases). V dropped 3 bases and J dropped 1 base, with 6 bases sitting between them. Germline loops: CDR1 KGHSH, CDR2 LQKENI. This CDR3 contains 13 residues. As DNA, the CDR3 is TGTGCCAGCTCACCGACAGAGAACACTGAAGCTTTCTTT. As protein: CASSPTENTEAFF.

V usage is TRBV10-3 and J usage is TRBJ1-2, with D perhaps TRBD1 (5 bases). Trimming removed 9 bases at V and 7 bases at J, with 15 bases between. The CDR3 covers 12 residues. CDR1 is ENHRY, CDR2 SYGVKD, per germline. The CDR3 sequence: CAIWGGSSGYTF. The CDR3 DNA reads TGTGCCATTTGGGGGGGATCGAGTGGCTACACCTTC.

The chain has TRBV7-2 and TRBJ2-7; 7 positions match TRBD1. The J segment lost 0 bases and the V segment lost 5 bases, leaving 7 bases of the junction unmatched. The germline V gene encodes CDR1 SGHTA and CDR2 FQGNSA. The CDR3 loop spans 15 amino acids. CDR3: CASSLTGESSYEQYF. DNA of the CDR3: TGTGCCAGCAGCCTCACAGGGGAGAGCTCCTACGAGCAGTACTTC.

The chain couples TRBV30 to TRBJ1-1; 8 bases match TRBD1. CDR3 length: 16 residues. Looked up from germline, CDR1 is GTSNPN and CDR2 is SVGIG (reference sequence). The V segment lost 0 bases and the J segment 1 base; nucleotides outside the gene matches: 7. CDR3 coding DNA: TGTGCCTGGAGTGTACCTAGGACAGGGAAGAACACTGAAGCTTTCTTT. Amino acids: CAWSVPRTGKNTEAFF.

The J gene is TRBJ1-4, the V gene TRBV19, with TRBD1 as a possible D gene (5 bases). Germline V CDR1 and CDR2: LNHDA, SQIVND (reference sequence). V gave up 6 bases and J gave up 4 bases, with 15 bases separating them. The CDR3 extends over 15 amino acids. The CDR3 loop reads CASRPGWGNNEKLFF. CDR3 DNA: TGTGCCAGTAGGCCCGGATGGGGCAATAATGAAAAACTGTTTTTT.

The V gene is TRBV10-2, the J gene TRBJ2-1; D uncertain. The CDR3 is made up of 14 amino acids. The ends were cut back, 2 bases at V and 7 bases at J, with 12 bases in the middle. CDR1 is WSHSY and CDR2 is SAAADI in the germline V gene. CDR3 amino acids: CASSEVRFYNEQFF. The CDR3 nucleotides are TGCGCCAGCAGTGAGGTCAGGTTCTATAATGAGCAGTTCTTC.

The gene calls are TRBV5-5 and TRBJ1-1; 8 bases are a match to TRBD1. The CDR3 loop spans 14 amino acids. Trimming removed 5 bases from V and 7 bases from J; junction bases left unmatched: 10. Per germline, CDR1 SGHKS and CDR2 YYEKEE (reference sequence). CDR3 nucleotide sequence: TGTGCCAGCAGTCAGGGGGCGCGGTTCGTTGAAGCTTTCTTT. It encodes CASSQGARFVEAFF.

The rearrangement joins TRBV30 to TRBJ2-2; tentatively, D is TRBD2 (5 bases). This CDR3 is built from 12 residues. Germline V gene sequence: CDR1 GTSNPN, CDR2 SVGIG (reference sequence). V lost 2 bases and J lost 5, with 6 bases in between. The CDR3 nucleotides read TGTGCCTGGAGTTCGGGGACCGGGGAGCTGTTTTTT. Residues: CAWSSGTGELFF.